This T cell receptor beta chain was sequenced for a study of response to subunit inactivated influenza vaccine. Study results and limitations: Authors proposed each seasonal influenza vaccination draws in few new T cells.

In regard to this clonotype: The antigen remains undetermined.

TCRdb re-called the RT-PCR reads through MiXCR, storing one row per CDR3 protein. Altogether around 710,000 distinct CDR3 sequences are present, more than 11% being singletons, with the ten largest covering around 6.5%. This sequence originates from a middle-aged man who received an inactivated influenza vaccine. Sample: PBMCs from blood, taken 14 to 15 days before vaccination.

The CDR3 coding sequence is TGCGCCAGCAGCCAAGATAGGGACAGCTCCATAGGGCGAGCTTTCTTT. This gives the protein CASSQDRDSSIGRAFF. The rearrangement uses TRBV4-3 and TRBJ1-1, with 7 bases fitting TRBD1. V dropped 0 bases and J dropped 10; count of bases not matched to a gene: 14. Per germline, CDR1 LGHNA and CDR2 YSLEER. This CDR3 spans 16 amino acids.